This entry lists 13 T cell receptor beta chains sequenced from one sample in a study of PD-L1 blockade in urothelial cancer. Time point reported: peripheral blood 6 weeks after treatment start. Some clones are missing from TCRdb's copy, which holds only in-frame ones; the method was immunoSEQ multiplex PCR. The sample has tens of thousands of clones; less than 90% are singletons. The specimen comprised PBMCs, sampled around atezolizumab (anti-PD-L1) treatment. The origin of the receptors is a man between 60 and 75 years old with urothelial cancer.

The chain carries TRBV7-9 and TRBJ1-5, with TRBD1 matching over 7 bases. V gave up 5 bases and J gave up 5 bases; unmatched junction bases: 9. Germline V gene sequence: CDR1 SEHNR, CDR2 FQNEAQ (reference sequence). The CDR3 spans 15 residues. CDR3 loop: CASSLDRVRDQPQHF. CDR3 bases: TGTGCCAGCAGCCTAGACAGGGTGAGAGATCAGCCCCAGCATTTT.

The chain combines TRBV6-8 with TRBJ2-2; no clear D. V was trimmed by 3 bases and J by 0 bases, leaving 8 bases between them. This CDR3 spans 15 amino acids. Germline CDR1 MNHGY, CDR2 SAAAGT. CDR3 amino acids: CASSYDTPNTGELFF. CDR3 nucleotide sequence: TGTGCCAGCAGTTATGACACGCCGAACACCGGGGAGCTGTTTTTT.

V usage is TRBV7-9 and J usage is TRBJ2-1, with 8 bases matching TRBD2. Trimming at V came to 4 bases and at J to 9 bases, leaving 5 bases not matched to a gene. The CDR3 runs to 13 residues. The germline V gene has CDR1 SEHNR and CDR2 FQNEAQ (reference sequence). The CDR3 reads CASSSLAGREQFF. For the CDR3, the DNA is TGTGCCAGCAGCTCCCTAGCGGGTCGTGAGCAGTTCTTC.

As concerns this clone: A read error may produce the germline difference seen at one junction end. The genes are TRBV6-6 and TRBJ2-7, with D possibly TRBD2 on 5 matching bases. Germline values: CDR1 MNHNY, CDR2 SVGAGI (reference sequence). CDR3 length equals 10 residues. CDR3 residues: CAPPMASINF. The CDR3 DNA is TGTGCCCCCCCCATGGCTAGCATAAACTTC.

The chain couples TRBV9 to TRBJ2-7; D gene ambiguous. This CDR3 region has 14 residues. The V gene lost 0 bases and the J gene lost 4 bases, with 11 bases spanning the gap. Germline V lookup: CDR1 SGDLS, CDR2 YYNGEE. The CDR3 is CASSVGSQAYEQYF. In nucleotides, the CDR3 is TGTGCCAGCAGCGTAGGTAGTCAGGCATACGAGCAGTACTTC.

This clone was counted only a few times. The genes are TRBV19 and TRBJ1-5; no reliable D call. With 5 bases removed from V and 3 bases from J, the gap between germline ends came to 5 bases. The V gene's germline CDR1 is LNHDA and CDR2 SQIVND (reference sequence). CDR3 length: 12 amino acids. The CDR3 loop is CASSPYNQPQHF. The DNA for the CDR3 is TGTGCCAGTAGTCCGTACAATCAGCCCCAGCATTTT.

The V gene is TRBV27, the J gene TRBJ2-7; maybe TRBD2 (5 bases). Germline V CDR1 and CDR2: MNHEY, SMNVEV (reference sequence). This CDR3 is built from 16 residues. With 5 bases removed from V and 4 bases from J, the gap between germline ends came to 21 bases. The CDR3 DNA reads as TGTGCCAGCAGTCAACGATCCGGGAAATTTGGATACGAGCAGTACTTC. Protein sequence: CASSQRSGKFGYEQYF.

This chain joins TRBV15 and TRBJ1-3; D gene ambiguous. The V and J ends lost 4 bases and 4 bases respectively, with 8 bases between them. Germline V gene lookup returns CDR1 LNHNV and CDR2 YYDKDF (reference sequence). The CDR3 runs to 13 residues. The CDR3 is CATSNVQGNTIYF. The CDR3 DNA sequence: TGTGCCACCAGCAACGTACAGGGAAACACCATATATTTT.

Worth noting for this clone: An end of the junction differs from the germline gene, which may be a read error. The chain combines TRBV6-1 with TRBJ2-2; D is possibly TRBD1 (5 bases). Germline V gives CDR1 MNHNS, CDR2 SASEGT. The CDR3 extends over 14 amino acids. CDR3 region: CAISSWTNTGELFF. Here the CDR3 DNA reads TGTGCCATCAGTTCCTGGACAAACACCGGGGAGCTGTTTTTT.

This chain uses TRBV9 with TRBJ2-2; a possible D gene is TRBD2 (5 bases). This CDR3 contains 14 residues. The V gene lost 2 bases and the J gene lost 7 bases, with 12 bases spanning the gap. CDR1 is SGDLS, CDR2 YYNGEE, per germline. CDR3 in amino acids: CASSVTGFVGELFF. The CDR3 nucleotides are TGTGCCAGCAGCGTGACGGGGTTTGTCGGGGAGCTGTTTTTT.

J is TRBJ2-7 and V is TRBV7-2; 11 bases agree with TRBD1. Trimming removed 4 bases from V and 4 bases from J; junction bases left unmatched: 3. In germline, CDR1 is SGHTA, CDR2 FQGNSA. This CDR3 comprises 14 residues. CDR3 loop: CASSSGDRGYEQYF. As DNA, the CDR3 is TGTGCCAGCAGCTCCGGGGACAGGGGGTACGAGCAGTACTTC.

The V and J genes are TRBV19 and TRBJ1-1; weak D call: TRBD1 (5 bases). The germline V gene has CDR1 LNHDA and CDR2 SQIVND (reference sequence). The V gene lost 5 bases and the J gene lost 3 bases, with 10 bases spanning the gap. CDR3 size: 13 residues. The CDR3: CASSSGLHTEAFF. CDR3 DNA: TGTGCCAGTAGTTCAGGGTTGCACACTGAAGCTTTCTTT.

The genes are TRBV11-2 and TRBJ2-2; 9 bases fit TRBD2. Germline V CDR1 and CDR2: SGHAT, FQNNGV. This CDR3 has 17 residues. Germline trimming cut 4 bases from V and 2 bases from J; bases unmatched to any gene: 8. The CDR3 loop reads CASSSRLAETNTGELFF. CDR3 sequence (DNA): TGTGCCAGCAGCTCCCGACTAGCGGAAACTAACACCGGGGAGCTGTTTTTT.